This TCR beta chain was captured in a study of T-cell reconstitution after alpha-beta-depleted transplantation in children. The CDR3 has 13 residues. Germline values: CDR1 DFQATT, CDR2 SNEGSKA (reference sequence). Trimming cost V 0 bases and J 9 bases, with 12 bases left between them. Preparation of the TCRbeta library involved a method that used unique molecular identifiers. MiXCR, applied by TCRdb to the PCR reads, yields one record per CDR3 protein. The sample includes roughly 340,000 distinct CDR3 sequences, around 16% of them seen just once. This clonotype was detected a few times. Antigen unknown. Study-level points and caveats: Reported findings indicate that, about two months after transplant, alpha-beta T cells came from several hundred expanded clones, which were derived from non-depleted graft cells.

V and J are TRBV20-1 and TRBJ2-1; D gene ambiguous. This material consisted of PBMCs, mostly from graft donor cells, taken 360 days after TCRalphabeta/CD19-depleted stem cell transplant. The clonotype comes from a male patient aged 2-15 years who had a stem cell transplant for acute lymphoblastic leukemia, so the T cells may come from the graft donor. CDR3 residues: CSARDPQFVEQFF. The CDR3 DNA reads TGCAGTGCTAGAGATCCCCAATTTGTTGAGCAGTTCTTC.